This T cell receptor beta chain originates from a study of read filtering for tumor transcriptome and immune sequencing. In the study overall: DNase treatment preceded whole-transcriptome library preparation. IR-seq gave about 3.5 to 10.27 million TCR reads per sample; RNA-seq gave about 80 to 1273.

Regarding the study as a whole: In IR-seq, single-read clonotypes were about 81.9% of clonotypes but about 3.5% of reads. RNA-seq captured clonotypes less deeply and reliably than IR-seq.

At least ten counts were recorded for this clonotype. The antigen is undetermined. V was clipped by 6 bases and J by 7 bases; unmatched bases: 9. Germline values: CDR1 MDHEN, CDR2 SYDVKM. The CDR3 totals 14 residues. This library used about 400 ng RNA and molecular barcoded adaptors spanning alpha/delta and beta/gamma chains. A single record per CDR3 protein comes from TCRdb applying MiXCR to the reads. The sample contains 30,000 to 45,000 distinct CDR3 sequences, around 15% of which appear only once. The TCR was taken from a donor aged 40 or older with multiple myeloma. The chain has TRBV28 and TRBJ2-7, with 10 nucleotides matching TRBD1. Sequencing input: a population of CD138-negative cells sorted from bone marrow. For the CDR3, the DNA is TGTGCCAGCAGCCCCTACGACAGGGGGCAAGAGCAGTACTTC. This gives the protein CASSPYDRGQEQYF.